This T cell receptor (beta chain) was retrieved from a study of chemoradiotherapy in HPV16-positive cancers. V lost 8 bases and J lost 0; bases outside the gene matches: 9. Germline V gives CDR1 MDHEN, CDR2 SYDVKM. The CDR3 length is 16 residues. The method was immunoSEQ multiplex PCR; TCRdb's version includes in-frame clones alone and lacks a portion of them. This table holds around 2,700 clones, approximately 90% found once. To note about this clone: No antigen is known for it.

Study conclusions and caveats: During treatment, candidate HPV-specific clones and E7-related motifs expanded in tumor.

The sequence was obtained from a human donor with HPV-associated anogenital cancer. The sequenced sample was tumor tissue, obtained from a patient who underwent chemoradiotherapy. The chain links TRBV28 to TRBJ2-2; TRBD1 matches at 7 bases. The CDR3 here is CASGQAHSANTGELFF. Written as DNA, the CDR3 is TGTGCCAGCGGACAGGCCCACTCCGCGAACACCGGGGAGCTGTTTTTT.